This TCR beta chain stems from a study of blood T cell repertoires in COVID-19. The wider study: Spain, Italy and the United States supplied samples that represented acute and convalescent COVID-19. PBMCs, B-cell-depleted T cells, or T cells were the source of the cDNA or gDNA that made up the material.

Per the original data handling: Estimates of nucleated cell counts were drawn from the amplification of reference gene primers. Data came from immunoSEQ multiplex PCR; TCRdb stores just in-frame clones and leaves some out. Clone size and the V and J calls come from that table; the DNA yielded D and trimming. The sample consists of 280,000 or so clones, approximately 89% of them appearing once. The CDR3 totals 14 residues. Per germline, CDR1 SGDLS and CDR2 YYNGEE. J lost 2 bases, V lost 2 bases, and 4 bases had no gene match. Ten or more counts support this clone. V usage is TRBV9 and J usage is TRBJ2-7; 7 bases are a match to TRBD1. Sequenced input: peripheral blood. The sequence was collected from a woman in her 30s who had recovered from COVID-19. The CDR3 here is CASSVQGVPYEQYF. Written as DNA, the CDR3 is TGTGCCAGCAGCGTCCAGGGGGTACCCTACGAGCAGTACTTC.